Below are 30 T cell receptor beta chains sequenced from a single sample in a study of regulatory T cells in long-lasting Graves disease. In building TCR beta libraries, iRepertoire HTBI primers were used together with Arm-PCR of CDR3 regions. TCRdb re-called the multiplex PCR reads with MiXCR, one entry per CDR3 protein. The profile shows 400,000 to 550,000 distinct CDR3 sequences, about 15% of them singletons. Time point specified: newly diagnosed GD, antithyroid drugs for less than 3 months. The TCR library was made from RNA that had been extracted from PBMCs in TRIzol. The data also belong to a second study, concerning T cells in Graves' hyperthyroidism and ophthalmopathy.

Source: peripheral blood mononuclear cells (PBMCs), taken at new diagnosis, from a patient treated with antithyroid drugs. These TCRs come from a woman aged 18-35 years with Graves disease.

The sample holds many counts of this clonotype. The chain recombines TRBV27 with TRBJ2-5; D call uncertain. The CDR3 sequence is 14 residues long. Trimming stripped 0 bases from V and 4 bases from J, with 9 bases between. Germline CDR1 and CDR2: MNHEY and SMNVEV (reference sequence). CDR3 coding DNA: TGTGCCAGCAGTTTATCAGGGTGGAGAGAGACCCAGTACTTC. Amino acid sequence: CASSLSGWRETQYF.

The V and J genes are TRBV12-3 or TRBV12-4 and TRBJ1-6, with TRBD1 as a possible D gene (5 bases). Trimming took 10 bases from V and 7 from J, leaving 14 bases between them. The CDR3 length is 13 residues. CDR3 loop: CATRGGLNSPLHF. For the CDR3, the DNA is TGTGCCACCCGGGGGGGTTTGAATTCACCCCTCCACTTT.

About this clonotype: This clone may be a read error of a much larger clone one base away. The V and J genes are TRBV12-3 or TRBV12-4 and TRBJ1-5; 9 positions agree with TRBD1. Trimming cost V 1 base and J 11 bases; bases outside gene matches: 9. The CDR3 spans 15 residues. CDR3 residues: CASSLVGTGIQSQHF. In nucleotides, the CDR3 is TGTGCCAGCAGTTTAGTTGGGACAGGGATCCAGTCCCAGCATTTT.

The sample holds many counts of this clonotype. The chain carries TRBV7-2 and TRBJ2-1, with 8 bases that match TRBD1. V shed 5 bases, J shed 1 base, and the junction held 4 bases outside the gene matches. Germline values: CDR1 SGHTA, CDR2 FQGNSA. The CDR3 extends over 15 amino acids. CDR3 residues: CASSPDRDSYNEQFF. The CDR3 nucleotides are TGTGCCAGCAGCCCGGACAGGGATTCCTACAATGAGCAGTTCTTC.

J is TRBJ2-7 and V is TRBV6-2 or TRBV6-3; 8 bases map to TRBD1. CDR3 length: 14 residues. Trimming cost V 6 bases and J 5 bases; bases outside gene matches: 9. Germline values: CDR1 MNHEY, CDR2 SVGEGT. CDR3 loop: CASRTVDRGDEQYF. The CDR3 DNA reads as TGTGCCAGCAGAACTGTCGACAGGGGCGACGAGCAGTACTTC.

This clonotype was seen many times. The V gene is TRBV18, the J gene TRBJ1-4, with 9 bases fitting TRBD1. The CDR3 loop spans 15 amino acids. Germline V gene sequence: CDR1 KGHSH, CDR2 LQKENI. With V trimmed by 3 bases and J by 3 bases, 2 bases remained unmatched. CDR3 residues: CASSPNRGPNEKLFF. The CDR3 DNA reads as TGTGCCAGCTCACCTAACAGGGGGCCTAATGAAAAACTGTTTTTT.

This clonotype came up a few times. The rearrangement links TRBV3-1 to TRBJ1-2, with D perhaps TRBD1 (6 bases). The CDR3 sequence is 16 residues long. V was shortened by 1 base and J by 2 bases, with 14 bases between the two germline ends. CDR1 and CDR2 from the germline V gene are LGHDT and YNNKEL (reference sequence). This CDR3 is CASSQATSGANYGYTF. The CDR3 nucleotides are TGTGCCAGCAGCCAAGCCACTTCAGGGGCGAACTATGGCTACACCTTC.

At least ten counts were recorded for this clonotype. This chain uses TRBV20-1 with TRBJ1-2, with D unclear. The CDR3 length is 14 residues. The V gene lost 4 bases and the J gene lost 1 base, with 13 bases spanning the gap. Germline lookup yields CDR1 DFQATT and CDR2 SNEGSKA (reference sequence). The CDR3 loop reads CSAIRPNLNYGYTF. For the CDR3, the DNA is TGCAGTGCTATCAGACCAAACCTTAACTATGGCTACACCTTC.

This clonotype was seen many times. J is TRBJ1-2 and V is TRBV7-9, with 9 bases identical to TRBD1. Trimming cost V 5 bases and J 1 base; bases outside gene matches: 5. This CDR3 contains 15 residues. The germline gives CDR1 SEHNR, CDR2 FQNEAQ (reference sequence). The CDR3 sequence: CASSVGTGINYGYTF. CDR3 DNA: TGTGCCAGCAGCGTCGGGACAGGGATTAACTATGGCTACACCTTC.

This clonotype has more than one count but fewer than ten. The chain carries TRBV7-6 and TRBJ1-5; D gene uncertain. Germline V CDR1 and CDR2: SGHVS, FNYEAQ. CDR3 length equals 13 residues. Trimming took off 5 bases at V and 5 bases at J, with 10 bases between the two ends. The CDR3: CASSIGPDQPQHF. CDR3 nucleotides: TGTGCCAGCAGCATCGGACCCGATCAGCCCCAGCATTTT.

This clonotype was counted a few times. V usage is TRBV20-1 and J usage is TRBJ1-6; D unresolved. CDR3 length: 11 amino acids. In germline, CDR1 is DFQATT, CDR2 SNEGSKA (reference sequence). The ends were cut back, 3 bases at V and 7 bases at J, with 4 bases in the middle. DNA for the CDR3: TGCAGTGCTAGTTTCAATTCACCCCTCCACTTT. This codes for CSASFNSPLHF.

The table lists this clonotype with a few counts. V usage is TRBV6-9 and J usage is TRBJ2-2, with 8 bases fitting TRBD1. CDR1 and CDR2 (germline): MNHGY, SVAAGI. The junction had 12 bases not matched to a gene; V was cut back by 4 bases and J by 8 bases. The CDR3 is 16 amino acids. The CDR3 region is CASSSQPGQAWGELFF. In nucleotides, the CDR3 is TGTGCCAGCAGTTCGCAACCGGGACAGGCCTGGGGGGAGCTGTTTTTT.

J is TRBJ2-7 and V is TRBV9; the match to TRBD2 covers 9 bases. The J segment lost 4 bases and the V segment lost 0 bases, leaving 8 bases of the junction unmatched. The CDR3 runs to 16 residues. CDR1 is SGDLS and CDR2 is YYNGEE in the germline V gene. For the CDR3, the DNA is TGTGCCAGCAGCGTAGGGGCGGGAGGGCTTCTATACGAGCAGTACTTC. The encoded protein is CASSVGAGGLLYEQYF.

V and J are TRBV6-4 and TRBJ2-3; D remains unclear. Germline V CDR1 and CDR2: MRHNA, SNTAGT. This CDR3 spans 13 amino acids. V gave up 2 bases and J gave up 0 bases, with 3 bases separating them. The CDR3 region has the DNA TGTGCCAGCAGTGACACTAGCACAGATACGCAGTATTTT. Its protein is CASSDTSTDTQYF.

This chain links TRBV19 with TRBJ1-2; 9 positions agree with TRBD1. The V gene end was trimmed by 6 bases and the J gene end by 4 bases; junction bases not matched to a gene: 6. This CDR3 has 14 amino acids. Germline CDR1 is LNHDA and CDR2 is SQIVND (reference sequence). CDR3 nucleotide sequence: TGTGCCAGTAGGGCAACGGACAGGGGCTATGGCTACACCTTC. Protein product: CASRATDRGYGYTF.

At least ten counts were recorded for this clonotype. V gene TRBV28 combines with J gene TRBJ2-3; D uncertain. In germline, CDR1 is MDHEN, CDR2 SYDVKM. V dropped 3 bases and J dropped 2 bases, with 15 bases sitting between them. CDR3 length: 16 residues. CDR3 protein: CASSFPPREYTDTQYF. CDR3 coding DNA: TGTGCCAGCAGTTTCCCCCCCAGAGAATACACAGATACGCAGTATTTT.

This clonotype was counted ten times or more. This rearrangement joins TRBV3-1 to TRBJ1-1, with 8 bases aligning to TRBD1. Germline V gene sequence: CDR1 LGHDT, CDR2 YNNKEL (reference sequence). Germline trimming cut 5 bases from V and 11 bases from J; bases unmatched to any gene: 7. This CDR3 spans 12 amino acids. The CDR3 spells CASSFPTGEAFF. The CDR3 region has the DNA TGTGCCAGCAGCTTCCCGACAGGGGAGGCTTTCTTT.

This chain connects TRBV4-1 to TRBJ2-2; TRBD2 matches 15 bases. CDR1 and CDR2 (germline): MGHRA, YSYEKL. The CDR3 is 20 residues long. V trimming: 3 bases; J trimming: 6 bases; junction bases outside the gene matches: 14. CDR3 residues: CASSHPGLAGGRGVAGELFF. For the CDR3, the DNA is TGCGCCAGCAGCCACCCCGGACTAGCGGGAGGGCGGGGGGTGGCCGGGGAGCTGTTTTTT.

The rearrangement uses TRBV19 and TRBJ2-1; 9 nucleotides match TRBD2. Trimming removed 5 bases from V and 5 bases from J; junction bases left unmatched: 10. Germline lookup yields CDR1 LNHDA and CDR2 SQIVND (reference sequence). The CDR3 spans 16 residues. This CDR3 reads CASSRPSGMRDNEQFF. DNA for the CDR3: TGTGCCAGTAGTCGGCCTAGCGGGATGCGGGACAATGAGCAGTTCTTC.

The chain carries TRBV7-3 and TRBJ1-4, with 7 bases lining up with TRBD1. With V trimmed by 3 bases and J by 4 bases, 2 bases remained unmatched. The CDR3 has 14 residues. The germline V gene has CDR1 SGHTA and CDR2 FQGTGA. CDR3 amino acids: CASSLDRINEKLFF. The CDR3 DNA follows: TGTGCCAGCAGCTTGGACAGGATTAATGAAAAACTGTTTTTT.

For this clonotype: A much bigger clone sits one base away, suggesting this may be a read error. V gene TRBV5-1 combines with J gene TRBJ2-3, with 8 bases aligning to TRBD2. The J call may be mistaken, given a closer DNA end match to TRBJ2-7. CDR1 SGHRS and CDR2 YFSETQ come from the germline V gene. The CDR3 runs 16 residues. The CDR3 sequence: CASSPAFISGNGEQYF. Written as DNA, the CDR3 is TGCGCCAGCAGCCCCGCGTTTATTAGCGGGAATGGTGAGCAGTACTTC.

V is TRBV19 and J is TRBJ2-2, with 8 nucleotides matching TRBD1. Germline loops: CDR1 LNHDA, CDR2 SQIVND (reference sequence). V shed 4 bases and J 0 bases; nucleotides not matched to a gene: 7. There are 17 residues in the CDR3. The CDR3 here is CASSKGQGFANTGELFF. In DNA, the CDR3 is TGTGCCAGTAGTAAAGGACAGGGTTTCGCGAACACCGGGGAGCTGTTTTTT.

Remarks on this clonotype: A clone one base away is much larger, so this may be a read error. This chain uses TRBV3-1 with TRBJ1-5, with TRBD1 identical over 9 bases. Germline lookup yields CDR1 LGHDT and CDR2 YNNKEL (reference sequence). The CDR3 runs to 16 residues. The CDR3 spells CAGSDRRQGVDQPQHF. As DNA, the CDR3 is TGTGCCGGCAGCGACAGAAGACAGGGGGTGGATCAGCCCCAGCATTTT.

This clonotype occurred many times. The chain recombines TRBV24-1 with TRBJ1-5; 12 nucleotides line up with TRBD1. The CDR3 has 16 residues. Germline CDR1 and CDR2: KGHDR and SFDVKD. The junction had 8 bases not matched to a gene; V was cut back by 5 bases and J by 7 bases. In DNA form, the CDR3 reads TGTGCCACCAGTGCCTCCGGGACAGGGGGCCAGCAGCCCCAGCATTTT. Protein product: CATSASGTGGQQPQHF.

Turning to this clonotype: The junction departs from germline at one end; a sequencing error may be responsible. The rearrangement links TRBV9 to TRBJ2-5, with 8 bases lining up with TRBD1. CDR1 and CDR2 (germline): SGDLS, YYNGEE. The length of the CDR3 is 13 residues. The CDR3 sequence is CASSVDSRDRPFF. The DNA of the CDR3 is TGTGCCAGCAGCGTAGACTCCCGGGACAGGCCGTTCTTC.

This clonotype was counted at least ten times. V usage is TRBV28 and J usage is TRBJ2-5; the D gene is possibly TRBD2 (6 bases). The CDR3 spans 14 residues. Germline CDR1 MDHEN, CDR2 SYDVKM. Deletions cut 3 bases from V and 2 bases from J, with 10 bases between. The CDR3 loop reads CASSFGGKQETQYF. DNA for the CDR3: TGTGCCAGCAGTTTTGGGGGGAAACAAGAGACCCAGTACTTC.

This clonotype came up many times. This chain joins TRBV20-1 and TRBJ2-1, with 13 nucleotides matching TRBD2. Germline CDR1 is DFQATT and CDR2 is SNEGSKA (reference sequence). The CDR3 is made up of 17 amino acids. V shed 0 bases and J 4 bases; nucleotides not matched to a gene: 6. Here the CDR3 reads CSAREETSGRTYNEQFF. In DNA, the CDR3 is TGCAGTGCTAGAGAGGAGACTAGCGGGAGGACTTACAATGAGCAGTTCTTC.

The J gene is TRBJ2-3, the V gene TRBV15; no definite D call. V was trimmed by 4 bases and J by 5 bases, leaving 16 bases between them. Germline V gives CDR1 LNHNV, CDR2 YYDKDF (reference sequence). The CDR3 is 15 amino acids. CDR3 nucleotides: TGTGCCACCAGCAAACCCAGTTTTTACGAAGATACGCAGTATTTT. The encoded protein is CATSKPSFYEDTQYF.

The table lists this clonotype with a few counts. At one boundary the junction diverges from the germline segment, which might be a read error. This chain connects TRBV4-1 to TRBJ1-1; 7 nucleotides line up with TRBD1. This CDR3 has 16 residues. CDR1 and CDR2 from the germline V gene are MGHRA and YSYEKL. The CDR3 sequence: CASSQTATGRNAEAFF. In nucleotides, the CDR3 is TGCGCCAGCAGCCAAACCGCGACAGGGAGGAACGCTGAAGCTTTCTTT.

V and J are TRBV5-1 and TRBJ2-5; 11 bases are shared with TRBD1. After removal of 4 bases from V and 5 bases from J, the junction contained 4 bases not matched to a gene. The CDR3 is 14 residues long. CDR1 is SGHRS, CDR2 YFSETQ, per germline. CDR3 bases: TGCGCCAGCAGCCCGGACAGGGGGCGTGAGACCCAGTACTTC. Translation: CASSPDRGRETQYF.